The 10 T cell receptor beta chains listed next were all sequenced from one sample in a study of cytotoxic CD8 clonotypes in ibrutinib-treated CLL. The protocol was immunoSEQ multiplex PCR, while the TCRdb copy is restricted to in-frame clones and leaves out a portion. Counted here are roughly 160,000 clones, 70% to 85% occurring once; the ten biggest clones make up under 5.5%. The material sequenced was PBMCs, taken after 24 months of ibrutinib treatment. The source is a human donor with chronic lymphocytic leukemia.

This clone was counted between two and nine times. The rearrangement links TRBV28 to TRBJ2-7, with D tentatively TRBD2 (5 bases). The CDR3 length is 13 residues. Germline CDR1 is MDHEN and CDR2 is SYDVKM. V lost 5 bases and J lost 2, with 10 bases in between. The CDR3 sequence is CASSNRDPYEQYF. In DNA form, the CDR3 reads TGTGCCAGCAGTAATCGGGATCCCTACGAGCAGTACTTC.

V and J are TRBV25-1 and TRBJ2-3; 11 positions agree with TRBD2. Trimming at V came to 7 bases and at J to 5 bases, leaving 5 bases not matched to a gene. The CDR3 is 14 residues long. Germline CDR1 and CDR2: MGHDK and SYGVNS. CDR3 coding DNA: TGTGCCAGCACTTATAGCGGGAGGGGAGATACGCAGTATTTT. This encodes CASTYSGRGDTQYF.

Worth noting for this clone: The junction differs from germline at one of its ends, possibly a read error. The chain joins TRBV30 to TRBJ1-1; D uncertain. In germline, CDR1 is GTSNPN, CDR2 SVGIG (reference sequence). The CDR3 is 11 amino acids. The chain's CDR3 is CAWSVPHPTHF. The CDR3 DNA reads as TGTGCCTGGAGTGTCCCCCATCCCACACACTTT. The whole variable domain, filled in from reference TRBV30 and TRBJ1-1, reads SQTIHQWPATLVQPVGSPLSLECTVEGTSNPNLYWYRQAAGRGLQLLFYSVGIGQISSEVPQNLSASRPQDRQFILSSKKLLLSDSGFYLCAWSVPHPTHFGQGTRLTVV.

V gene TRBV7-8 combines with J gene TRBJ2-7; TRBD2 aligns across 13 bases. The CDR3 runs to 15 residues. J was trimmed by 4 bases and V by 2 bases; bases with no gene match: 2. CDR1 is SGHVS and CDR2 is FQNEAQ in the germline V gene. CDR3 amino acids: CASSLQLAGGYEQYF. The CDR3 region has the DNA TGTGCCAGCAGCTTACAACTAGCGGGAGGGTACGAGCAGTACTTC. Drawing the rest from reference TRBV7-8 and TRBJ2-7, the complete variable domain is GAGVSQSPRYKVAKRGQDVALRCDPISGHVSLFWYQQALGQGPEFLTYFQNEAQLDKSGLPSDRFFAERPEGSVSTLKIQRTQQEDSAVYLCASSLQLAGGYEQYFGPGTRLTVT.

The V gene is TRBV6-1, the J gene TRBJ2-1; the D gene is possibly TRBD2 (5 bases). Germline loops: CDR1 MNHNS, CDR2 SASEGT. This CDR3 contains 17 residues. V gave up 1 base and J gave up 4 bases, with 17 bases separating them. CDR3 coding DNA: TGTGCCAGCAGTGAAGTAGGTTGGGCGGGTGTTTACAATGAGCAGTTCTTC. It is translated as CASSEVGWAGVYNEQFF.

This chain joins TRBV9 and TRBJ2-3; a possible D gene is TRBD1 (5 bases). The CDR3 covers 15 residues. V was trimmed by 0 bases and J by 1 base, leaving 9 bases between them. Germline V lookup: CDR1 SGDLS, CDR2 YYNGEE. The CDR3 DNA reads as TGTGCCAGCAGCGTAGGGGTAGGGGGCACAGATACGCAGTATTTT. It encodes CASSVGVGGTDTQYF.

The chain recombines TRBV7-3 with TRBJ2-3; D ambiguous. The V and J ends lost 4 bases and 0 bases respectively, with 5 bases between them. Germline V lookup: CDR1 SGHTA, CDR2 FQGTGA. The CDR3 is 13 amino acids. The DNA of the CDR3 is TGTGCCAGCAGCTCCGCTAGCACAGATACGCAGTATTTT. Amino acid sequence: CASSSASTDTQYF.

The V gene is TRBV11-2, the J gene TRBJ2-1, with a weak D call TRBD2 (6 bases). The CDR3 runs 14 residues. Trimming took 2 bases from V and 3 from J, leaving 8 bases between them. Germline CDR1 SGHAT, CDR2 FQNNGV. The CDR3 coding sequence is TGTGCCAGCAGCTTAACGGGAGACTACAATGAGCAGTTCTTC. It is translated as CASSLTGDYNEQFF.

The chain is built from TRBV7-9 and TRBJ1-4; D not certain. This CDR3 region has 15 residues. From germline, CDR1 is SEHNR and CDR2 FQNEAQ (reference sequence). The V and J ends lost 3 bases and 4 bases respectively, with 12 bases between them. The CDR3: CASSFGQSGNEKLFF. The DNA for the CDR3 is TGTGCCAGCAGCTTCGGGCAATCGGGTAATGAAAAACTGTTTTTT.

The chain recombines TRBV7-9 with TRBJ1-2; 7 bases align to TRBD1. There are 15 residues in the CDR3. Germline V gene data show CDR1 as SEHNR and CDR2 as FQNEAQ (reference sequence). The trim removed 4 bases at V and 1 base at J, leaving 6 bases unmatched. The CDR3, as DNA: TGTGCCAGCAGCTCCCTACAGGGGAGTAACTATGGCTACACCTTC. This codes for CASSSLQGSNYGYTF.